Each of the 22 T cell receptor beta chains below was sequenced from the same sample in a study of identical twins. From the 5' RACE reads, TCRdb called clonotypes with MiXCR, one entry per CDR3 protein. Of a few hundred thousand distinct CDR3 sequences detected, approximately 17% appear once; the ten largest clones hold around 10%. The sample taken for sequencing was naive T cells sorted from blood. Every receptor here comes from a man between 45 and 60 years old in good health.

The chain is built from TRBV12-3 or TRBV12-4 and TRBJ2-7, with no clear D. Between the trimmed V and J ends, which lost 3 bases and 6 bases, there was a span of 9 bases. This CDR3 spans 12 amino acids. CDR3 in amino acids: CASSLIVSEQYF. As DNA, the CDR3 is TGTGCCAGCAGTTTGATCGTCTCCGAGCAGTACTTC.

In its sample, this clonotype was seen many times. J is TRBJ2-5 and V is TRBV7-9; TRBD2 might be the D (5 bases). Trimming took 2 bases from V and 7 from J, leaving 11 bases between them. CDR1 and CDR2 (germline): SEHNR, FQNEAQ (reference sequence). The CDR3 covers 13 residues. CDR3 in amino acids: CASSLMAEGTQYF. The CDR3 nucleotides read TGTGCCAGCAGCTTAATGGCCGAGGGGACCCAGTACTTC.

V is TRBV7-2 and J is TRBJ1-2; no clear D gene. CDR3 size: 13 residues. Trimming stripped 7 bases from V and 4 bases from J, with 13 bases between. Germline-derived CDR1 and CDR2 are SGHTA and FQGNSA. CDR3: CASNPPSSYGYTF. DNA for the CDR3: TGTGCCAGCAACCCGCCTTCATCCTATGGCTACACCTTC.

The table lists this clonotype with many counts. V is TRBV20-1 and J is TRBJ1-1; 9 bases map to TRBD1. With V trimmed by 6 bases and J by 2 bases, 10 bases remained unmatched. Germline CDR1 reads DFQATT; CDR2 reads SNEGSKA (reference sequence). The CDR3 consists of 15 residues. The CDR3 loop reads CSATGRDRVNTEAFF. The CDR3 nucleotides are TGCAGTGCCACTGGAAGGGACAGGGTCAACACTGAAGCTTTCTTT.

V usage is TRBV18 and J usage is TRBJ2-5; perhaps TRBD1 as D (5 bases). This CDR3 region has 15 residues. Germline V CDR1 and CDR2: KGHSH, LQKENI. Trimming took 1 base from V and 2 from J, leaving 11 bases between them. CDR3 in amino acids: CASSPQGQGQETQYF. CDR3 DNA: TGTGCCAGCTCACCACAGGGGCAAGGACAAGAGACCCAGTACTTC.

The chain recombines TRBV7-2 with TRBJ2-5, with TRBD2 identical over 9 bases. Germline lookup yields CDR1 SGHTA and CDR2 FQGNSA. This CDR3 contains 17 residues. Trimming at V came to 0 bases and at J to 1 base, leaving 6 bases not matched to a gene. In DNA form, the CDR3 reads TGTGCCAGCAGCTTAGCGTGGGCGGGAGGGTTCCAAGAGACCCAGTACTTC. Translation gives CASSLAWAGGFQETQYF.

This clonotype was observed many times. The chain recombines TRBV20-1 with TRBJ1-2; D not resolved. The CDR3 covers 9 residues. V was clipped by 5 bases and J by 3 bases, with 1 base between them. Germline V gene lookup returns CDR1 DFQATT and CDR2 SNEGSKA (reference sequence). CDR3 loop: CSAHYGYTF. The DNA for the CDR3 is TGCAGTGCTCACTATGGCTACACCTTC.

The chain has TRBV4-3 and TRBJ1-5; no clear D gene. V lost 0 bases and J 4 bases, leaving 13 bases between the germline ends. Germline CDR1 LGHNA, CDR2 YSLEER. This CDR3 contains 16 residues. The CDR3 DNA reads as TGCGCCAGCAGCCAAGATTATACGGTGGGAAATCAGCCCCAGCATTTT. It codes for CASSQDYTVGNQPQHF.

This clonotype was picked up many times. The CDR3 protein is CSATPGGRTDTQYF. The CDR3 DNA reads as TGCAGTGCCACCCCGGGGGGCCGCACAGATACGCAGTATTTT. The rearrangement uses TRBV20-1 and TRBJ2-3; D possibly corresponds to TRBD2 (7 bases). The CDR3 consists of 14 residues. The V gene lost 6 bases and the J gene lost 1 base, with 14 bases spanning the gap. Germline V gives CDR1 DFQATT, CDR2 SNEGSKA (reference sequence).

This clonotype was detected ten times or more. This chain connects TRBV15 to TRBJ2-3, with D uncertain. The V end lost 0 bases, the J end lost 5 bases, and 12 bases lay between the germline ends. CDR1 is LNHNV, CDR2 YYDKDF, per germline (reference sequence). The CDR3 runs to 15 residues. Here the CDR3 reads CATSRERVEGDTQYF. DNA for the CDR3: TGTGCCACCAGCAGAGAAAGGGTTGAAGGAGATACGCAGTATTTT.

This clonotype appeared a few times. This rearrangement joins TRBV7-2 to TRBJ2-1; D remains ambiguous. From germline, CDR1 is SGHTA and CDR2 FQGNSA. This CDR3 is 14 amino acids long. V gave up 3 bases and J gave up 6 bases, with 12 bases separating them. The CDR3 loop is CASSLWVLGNEQFF. Here the CDR3 DNA reads TGTGCCAGCAGCTTGTGGGTCTTGGGCAATGAGCAGTTCTTC.

This clonotype was seen ten or more times. The rearrangement joins TRBV6-1 to TRBJ2-2; TRBD1 aligns across 9 bases. The CDR3 contains 14 residues. Per germline, CDR1 MNHNS and CDR2 SASEGT. V dropped 6 bases and J dropped 7; count of bases not matched to a gene: 6. This CDR3 reads CASREQGARGELFF. As DNA, the CDR3 is TGTGCCAGCAGAGAACAGGGGGCGCGCGGGGAGCTGTTTTTT.

This clonotype came up a few times. This chain connects TRBV6-1 to TRBJ2-2; unclear D gene. Germline lookup yields CDR1 MNHNS and CDR2 SASEGT. This CDR3 contains 13 residues. The V end lost 7 bases, the J end lost 5 bases, and 11 bases lay between the germline ends. The DNA of the CDR3 is TGTGCCAGCACTCCCCGGGTTACCGGGGAGCTGTTTTTT. It is translated as CASTPRVTGELFF.

The CDR3: CASSSNRQGWGEQFF. The CDR3 region has the DNA TGTGCCAGCAGCTCCAATCGACAGGGTTGGGGTGAGCAGTTCTTC. This rearrangement joins TRBV5-5 to TRBJ2-1; 7 bases are a match to TRBD1. The CDR3 has 15 residues. Germline loops: CDR1 SGHKS, CDR2 YYEKEE (reference sequence). With 3 bases clipped from V and 9 bases from J, the junction kept 12 bases outside the gene matches.

This clonotype has ten or more counts. The V call is TRBV19, the J call TRBJ2-1; TRBD1 might be the D (6 bases). The V and J ends lost 5 bases and 9 bases respectively, with 17 bases between them. CDR3 length equals 14 residues. Germline V gene lookup returns CDR1 LNHDA and CDR2 SQIVND (reference sequence). The CDR3 protein is CASSFQGNTPEQFF. The CDR3 region has the DNA TGTGCCAGTAGTTTCCAGGGGAATACTCCTGAGCAGTTCTTC.

V gene TRBV10-3 combines with J gene TRBJ1-1; the match to TRBD1 covers 11 bases. Trimming at V came to 4 bases and at J to 10 bases, leaving 5 bases not matched to a gene. The germline V gene has CDR1 ENHRY and CDR2 SYGVKD. The CDR3 is 13 residues long. The CDR3 spells CAISGRDRGAAFF. The CDR3 DNA follows: TGTGCCATCAGTGGTCGGGACAGGGGGGCAGCTTTCTTT.

This clonotype was picked up many times. The rearrangement uses TRBV7-2 and TRBJ2-7; D not resolved. Trimming took off 5 bases at V and 5 bases at J, with 13 bases between the two ends. CDR3 size: 13 residues. CDR1 and CDR2 from the germline V gene are SGHTA and FQGNSA. Here the CDR3 DNA reads TGTGCCAGCAGCCCCCAACCAGTCCACGAGCAGTACTTC. Translating gives CASSPQPVHEQYF.

The chain has TRBV20-1 and TRBJ2-1; no reliable D call. Trimming cost V 0 bases and J 0 bases, with 12 bases left between them. The germline gives CDR1 DFQATT, CDR2 SNEGSKA (reference sequence). CDR3 length: 16 residues. CDR3 nucleotide sequence: TGCAGTGCTAGAGATAGTGGAACCCGCTCCTACAATGAGCAGTTCTTC. This codes for CSARDSGTRSYNEQFF.

The chain combines TRBV11-2 with TRBJ1-1; D not certain. CDR1 and CDR2 from the germline V gene are SGHAT and FQNNGV. The CDR3 is 15 residues long. Deletions cut 5 bases from V and 4 bases from J, with 17 bases between. Here the CDR3 reads CASSTLLTSATEAFF. For the CDR3, the DNA is TGTGCCAGCAGCACCCTTCTAACATCGGCCACTGAAGCTTTCTTT.

This chain joins TRBV20-1 and TRBJ2-1, with TRBD1 matching over 8 bases. V was pared by 1 base and J by 5 bases, with 4 bases of the junction left unmatched. The CDR3 length is 14 residues. The V gene's germline CDR1 is DFQATT and CDR2 SNEGSKA (reference sequence). The CDR3 loop reads CSARGRTGNNEQFF. For the CDR3, the DNA is TGCAGTGCTAGAGGCAGGACAGGGAACAATGAGCAGTTCTTC.

This clonotype has ten or more counts. J is TRBJ2-1 and V is TRBV5-1; 8 bases are shared with TRBD2. V was clipped by 0 bases and J by 14 bases; unmatched bases: 13. The germline V gene encodes CDR1 SGHRS and CDR2 YFSETQ. This CDR3 is built from 15 residues. As DNA, the CDR3 is TGCGCCAGCAGCTTGGCCCCTCAGGGACTAGGTGGGGAGTTCTTC. Amino acids: CASSLAPQGLGGEFF.

The V and J genes are TRBV5-1 and TRBJ2-3; 7 nucleotides line up with TRBD1. V dropped 4 bases and J dropped 2; count of bases not matched to a gene: 7. This CDR3 has 15 amino acids. Per germline, CDR1 SGHRS and CDR2 YFSETQ. CDR3 DNA sequence: TGCGCCAGCAGCCAGGACAGGACCTTCACAGATACGCAGTATTTT. Protein product: CASSQDRTFTDTQYF. The full variable domain, rest sourced from reference TRBV5-1 and TRBJ2-3, is KAGVTQTPRYLIKTRGQQVTLSCSPISGHRSVSWYQQTPGQGLQFLFEYFSETQRNKGNFPGRFSGRQFSNSRSEMNVSTLELGDSALYLCASSQDRTFTDTQYFGPGTRLTVL.